These 14 T cell receptor beta chains came from one sample sequenced in a study of graft-versus-host responses after intestinal transplantation. Their antigen targets remain unknown. Method: immunoSEQ multiplex PCR; TCRdb's copy keeps in-frame clones and lacks some. The table includes around 50,000 clones, around 89% detected once. This material consisted of unstimulated CD4+ T cells sorted from spleen or lymph node cells, taken before transplant. These receptors were taken from a human donor who was the organ donor for an intestinal transplant.

CDR3 bases: TGTGCCAGCAGCTTAGATACAGCCCACTCCTACGAGCAGTACTTC. Translation gives CASSLDTAHSYEQYF. The chain carries TRBV7-9 and TRBJ2-7; unclear D gene. Per the germline V gene, CDR1 is SEHNR and CDR2 is FQNEAQ (reference sequence). The germline V and J ends were trimmed by 1 base and 0 bases, with 10 bases remaining between them. This CDR3 is built from 15 residues.

This clone was detected once. For the CDR3, the DNA is TGTGCCAGCAGCGTAGCAGGGACAGATACGCAGTATTTT. This gives the protein CASSVAGTDTQYF. The V call is TRBV9, the J call TRBJ2-3, with a tentative D call TRBD1 (5 bases). This CDR3 comprises 13 residues. Trimming pared 0 bases from V and 3 bases from J, leaving 5 bases between. The V gene's germline CDR1 is SGDLS and CDR2 YYNGEE.

The rearrangement uses TRBV28 and TRBJ2-1; 10 bases align to TRBD2. V lost 8 bases, J lost 1 base, and 8 bases stayed unmatched. This CDR3 contains 16 residues. In germline, CDR1 is MDHEN, CDR2 SYDVKM. The CDR3 DNA follows: TGTGCCAGCTCCCCCAGCGGGAGGGAGTCCTACAATGAGCAGTTCTTC. Translated: CASSPSGRESYNEQFF.

The table lists this clone with a few counts. The chain links TRBV5-6 to TRBJ2-7, with a weak D call TRBD2 (5 bases). Germline CDR1 reads SGHDT; CDR2 reads YYEEEE. V was pared by 0 bases and J by 1 base, with 23 bases between. The length of the CDR3 is 19 residues. In DNA, the CDR3 is TGTGCCAGCAGCTTGGTAGCGTCTACCCCTGTGGACCTGTCCTACGAGCAGTACTTC. Translating gives CASSLVASTPVDLSYEQYF.

The count of this clone is one. The chain links TRBV9 to TRBJ2-3, with a weak D call TRBD1 (5 bases). Germline V CDR1 and CDR2: SGDLS, YYNGEE. CDR3 size: 14 residues. Deletions cut 7 bases from V and 3 bases from J, with 15 bases between. CDR3 residues: CASSLAGMTDTQYF. The DNA of the CDR3 is TGTGCCAGCTCACTTGCAGGGATGACAGATACGCAGTATTTT.

The rearrangement joins TRBV19 to TRBJ1-5; D is ambiguous. V lost 10 bases and J lost 4, with 20 bases in between. Germline V gene sequence: CDR1 LNHDA, CDR2 SQIVND (reference sequence). The CDR3 loop spans 15 amino acids. The DNA for the CDR3 is TGTGCCACCGCAGGACGGCGAGGGTTTAATCAGCCCCAGCATTTT. Protein: CATAGRRGFNQPQHF.

The V and J genes are TRBV28 and TRBJ1-2, with 7 bases matching TRBD1. The length of the CDR3 is 15 residues. V was pared by 5 bases and J by 8 bases, with 14 bases of the junction left unmatched. Germline CDR1 is MDHEN and CDR2 is SYDVKM. CDR3 DNA sequence: TGTGCCAGCAGTCCCCGGGGACAGCCGGAGAGGGGCTACACCTTC. Translation: CASSPRGQPERGYTF.

The chain uses TRBV2 and TRBJ2-3; D perhaps matches TRBD1 (6 bases). The ends were cut back, 3 bases at V and 2 bases at J, with 12 bases in the middle. Germline lookup yields CDR1 SNHLY and CDR2 FYNNEI. The CDR3 is 15 amino acids. DNA for the CDR3: TGTGCCAGCAGTGAGGGTGACAGGTACACAGATACGCAGTATTTT. Translating it yields CASSEGDRYTDTQYF.

V is TRBV27 and J is TRBJ1-5, with 9 bases matching TRBD1. J gave up 7 bases and V 5 bases, and 12 bases lay outside the gene matches. The CDR3 spans 16 residues. Per the germline V gene, CDR1 is MNHEY and CDR2 is SMNVEV (reference sequence). CDR3 in amino acids: CASSPLGQGGVQPQHF. The CDR3 coding sequence is TGTGCCAGCAGTCCCCTGGGACAGGGCGGGGTGCAGCCCCAGCATTTT.

This chain joins TRBV18 and TRBJ1-4, with D perhaps TRBD1 (6 bases). The CDR3 covers 16 residues. Deletions cut 3 bases from V and 0 bases from J, with 11 bases between. Per germline, CDR1 KGHSH and CDR2 LQKENI. CDR3 DNA sequence: TGTGCCAGCTCACCGGTACAGGGCCCAACTAATGAAAAACTGTTTTTT. Its protein product is CASSPVQGPTNEKLFF.

This chain links TRBV28 with TRBJ2-1; TRBD2 might be the D (5 bases). Per the germline V gene, CDR1 is MDHEN and CDR2 is SYDVKM. The ends were cut back, 4 bases at V and 9 bases at J, with 19 bases in the middle. This CDR3 is built from 15 residues. The CDR3 sequence is CASSSGPLESSEQFF. The DNA of the CDR3 is TGTGCCAGCAGTTCGGGCCCACTAGAATCTAGTGAGCAGTTCTTC.

The V call is TRBV28, the J call TRBJ1-5; perhaps TRBD1 as D (5 bases). V lost 2 bases and J 0 bases, leaving 14 bases between the germline ends. Germline CDR1 reads MDHEN; CDR2 reads SYDVKM. CDR3 length equals 17 residues. The CDR3 is CASSLSRGGYSNQPQHF. Here the CDR3 DNA reads TGTGCCAGCAGTTTAAGCCGGGGGGGGTATAGCAATCAGCCCCAGCATTTT.

CDR3 region: CASYVGFAVRADTQYF. In DNA, the CDR3 is TGTGCCAGTTATGTAGGTTTTGCGGTCCGCGCAGATACGCAGTATTTT. The chain employs TRBV5-6 and TRBJ2-3, with D hard to call. This CDR3 is 16 amino acids long. CDR1 is SGHDT, CDR2 YYEEEE, per germline. V was trimmed by 8 bases and J by 4 bases, leaving 23 bases between them.

The chain has TRBV4-2 and TRBJ1-5; the D is unclear. Trimming took off 0 bases at V and 0 bases at J, with 12 bases between the two ends. CDR1 is LGHNA and CDR2 is YNFKEQ in the germline V gene. CDR3 length: 17 amino acids. CDR3 amino acids: CASSQEVGAYSNQPQHF. The DNA of the CDR3 is TGTGCCAGCAGCCAAGAGGTGGGCGCATATAGCAATCAGCCCCAGCATTTT.